Each of the 20 T cell receptor beta chains below was sequenced from the same sample in a study of shared clonotypes between healthy human individuals. The protocol was immunoSEQ multiplex PCR, while the TCRdb copy is restricted to in-frame clones and leaves out a portion. The sample holds approximately 2.1 million clones, 90% to 95% seen once. Sequences were obtained from naive CD4+ T cells from PBMCs. The subset here: CD45RA+ positively selected. The receptors were sampled from a man aged 18 to 29 in good health. Some clones in this sample may be carry-over from other donors' samples.

This chain links TRBV5-6 with TRBJ2-4; D gene unclear. Trimming stripped 5 bases from V and 7 bases from J, with 16 bases between. The CDR3 loop spans 14 amino acids. The germline gives CDR1 SGHDT, CDR2 YYEEEE. The CDR3 nucleotides are TGTGCCAGCAGATACGGACCGTCGTTGAACATTCAGTACTTC. It codes for CASRYGPSLNIQYF.

About this clone: Other DNA sequences in the sample encode the same CDR3. The chain links TRBV10-3 to TRBJ2-3; D is uncertain. V shed 6 bases and J shed 3 bases, with 10 bases lying between them. Germline V gene data show CDR1 as ENHRY and CDR2 as SYGVKD. This CDR3 is built from 13 residues. CDR3 nucleotide sequence: TGTGCCATCAGCCCCGGTGGGACAGATACGCAGTATTTT. Translation gives CAISPGGTDTQYF.

This chain connects TRBV29-1 to TRBJ2-7; perhaps TRBD1 as D (5 bases). Per the germline V gene, CDR1 is SQVTM and CDR2 is ANQGSEA. Trimming stripped 2 bases from V and 3 bases from J, with 11 bases between. There are 13 residues in the CDR3. This CDR3 is CSVEPQGGYEQYF. In DNA, the CDR3 is TGCAGCGTTGAACCCCAGGGCGGCTACGAGCAGTACTTC.

The chain carries TRBV10-3 and TRBJ1-3; D remains unclear. Between the trimmed V and J ends, which lost 4 bases and 9 bases, there was a span of 10 bases. The CDR3 is made up of 12 amino acids. Germline V lookup: CDR1 ENHRY, CDR2 SYGVKD. The CDR3 sequence is CAISAHLGTIYF. CDR3 coding DNA: TGTGCCATCAGTGCCCACTTGGGCACCATATATTTT.

The chain is built from TRBV28 and TRBJ1-2; no clear D gene. Germline CDR1 and CDR2: MDHEN and SYDVKM. CDR3 length: 14 residues. Deletions cut 2 bases from V and 2 bases from J, with 9 bases between. The DNA of the CDR3 is TGTGCCAGCAGTTTAGAGGGTTCGAACTATGGCTACACCTTC. Protein: CASSLEGSNYGYTF.

The CDR3 region is CASQDSEQYF. Written as DNA, the CDR3 is TGTGCCAGTCAGGACAGCGAGCAGTACTTC. The V and J genes are TRBV21-1 and TRBJ2-7; TRBD1, the table's D call, was not compared with the DNA. TRBV21-1 is a known pseudogene. The CDR3 has 10 amino acids.

The rearrangement links TRBV27 to TRBJ2-1; TRBD1 matches 7 bases. The germline CDR1 and CDR2 sequences are MNHEY and SMNVEV (reference sequence). The CDR3 contains 17 residues. The V and J ends lost 4 bases and 6 bases, in that order; junction bases with no gene match: 15. CDR3 DNA: TGTGCCAGCAGTTCAAGCTTTCGACAGGGCTGGGGCAATGAGCAGTTCTTC. Amino acid sequence: CASSSSFRQGWGNEQFF.

V gene TRBV7-2 combines with J gene TRBJ2-5, with D tentatively TRBD1 or TRBD2 (5 bases each). Trimming removed 6 bases at V and 4 bases at J, with 9 bases between. Germline-derived CDR1 and CDR2 are SGHTA and FQGNSA. This CDR3 region has 12 residues. CDR3 sequence reads: CASRWDRETQYF. CDR3 sequence (DNA): TGTGCCAGCAGGTGGGACCGAGAGACCCAGTACTTC.

This clone came up once. The CDR3 nucleotides are TGTGCCAGCAGCGTGGGACAGTGGGACTCTTACGAGCAGTACTTC. As protein: CASSVGQWDSYEQYF. The chain carries TRBV4-2 and TRBJ2-7, with D possibly matching TRBD1 (7 bases). This CDR3 region has 15 residues. Trimming took off 5 bases at V and 4 bases at J, with 18 bases between the two ends. The V gene's germline CDR1 is LGHNA and CDR2 YNFKEQ.

As for this clone: The sample holds other DNA sequences that translate to the same CDR3. The chain carries TRBV9 and TRBJ1-5; D ambiguous. The V end lost 3 bases, the J end lost 0 bases, and 10 bases lay between the germline ends. The CDR3 contains 15 residues. The V gene's germline CDR1 is SGDLS and CDR2 YYNGEE. The CDR3 bases are TGTGCCAGCAGCGGTCCAGGCTATAGCAATCAGCCCCAGCATTTT. As protein: CASSGPGYSNQPQHF.

This chain connects TRBV10-3 to TRBJ2-3; 12 bases agree with TRBD2. CDR1 and CDR2 (germline): ENHRY, SYGVKD. V was pared by 2 bases and J by 4 bases, with 16 bases of the junction left unmatched. The CDR3 loop spans 20 amino acids. The CDR3 DNA is TGTGCCATCAGTGAGCCTAGCGGGAGGGCTAAAGATATGGCGGCAGATACGCAGTATTTT. It codes for CAISEPSGRAKDMAADTQYF.

The chain joins TRBV2 to TRBJ2-6; no clear D gene. CDR1 is SNHLY and CDR2 is FYNNEI in the germline V gene. The CDR3 length is 14 residues. V shed 8 bases and J shed 0 bases, with 8 bases lying between them. The CDR3 region has the DNA TGTGCCAGCCGGATTAGCTCTGGGGCCAACGTCCTGACTTTC. Its translation is CASRISSGANVLTF.

For this clone: Other DNA sequences in this sample translate to the same CDR3. V gene TRBV5-1 combines with J gene TRBJ1-2; TRBD1 is a possible D gene (5 bases). This CDR3 is built from 13 residues. The V gene's germline CDR1 is SGHRS and CDR2 YFSETQ. Trimming stripped 4 bases from V and 4 bases from J, with 11 bases between. The CDR3 nucleotides are TGCGCCAGCAGCCCCGGGACTCTCTATGGCTACACCTTC. This gives the protein CASSPGTLYGYTF.

The chain carries TRBV2 and TRBJ1-1; D possibly corresponds to TRBD1 (6 bases). This CDR3 region has 15 residues. Deletions cut 8 bases from V and 4 bases from J, with 20 bases between. In germline, CDR1 is SNHLY, CDR2 FYNNEI. The CDR3 here is CASGGEGGPGTEAFF. DNA for the CDR3: TGTGCCAGCGGGGGAGAGGGGGGGCCCGGCACTGAAGCTTTCTTT.

This clone appeared once. In DNA form, the CDR3 reads TGTGCCAGTACTATTCTAGCGGGGGGCTCCTACGAGCAGTACTTC. Translation gives CASTILAGGSYEQYF. The gene calls are TRBV13 and TRBJ2-7, with TRBD2 matching over 11 bases. This CDR3 spans 15 amino acids. The germline V gene has CDR1 PRHDT and CDR2 FYEKMQ (reference sequence). The V and J ends lost 9 bases and 0 bases, in that order; junction bases with no gene match: 7.

This sequence joins TRBV4-3 and TRBJ2-1; weak D call: TRBD1 (6 bases). Trimming took 0 bases from V and 6 from J, leaving 15 bases between them. The CDR3 loop spans 16 amino acids. CDR1 and CDR2 (germline): LGHNA, YSLEER. CDR3: CASSQETGSFGNEQFF. The CDR3, as DNA: TGCGCCAGCAGCCAAGAAACAGGGTCGTTTGGCAATGAGCAGTTCTTC.

The rearrangement joins TRBV5-1 to TRBJ1-1, with D tentatively TRBD1 (5 bases). CDR1 and CDR2 (germline): SGHRS, YFSETQ. There are 14 residues in the CDR3. V lost 4 bases and J 2 bases, leaving 12 bases between the germline ends. This CDR3 reads CASSRTGGNTEAFF. The CDR3 DNA is TGCGCCAGCAGCCGGACCGGGGGTAACACTGAAGCTTTCTTT.

The J gene is TRBJ1-1, the V gene TRBV19, with D possibly being TRBD1 (5 bases). The CDR3 runs 14 residues. The germline gives CDR1 LNHDA, CDR2 SQIVND (reference sequence). V was clipped by 1 base and J by 7 bases, with 13 bases between them. The CDR3 is CASSIGATGVEAFF. The CDR3 DNA reads TGTGCCAGTAGTATAGGGGCCACAGGTGTTGAAGCTTTCTTT.

V is TRBV18 and J is TRBJ1-1; 7 bases fit TRBD1. The germline V gene encodes CDR1 KGHSH and CDR2 LQKENI. Trimming at V came to 2 bases and at J to 3 bases, leaving 3 bases not matched to a gene. CDR3 length equals 14 residues. In DNA, the CDR3 is TGTGCCAGCTCACCATCCGGGACAGACACTGAAGCTTTCTTT. It specifies CASSPSGTDTEAFF.

The rearrangement uses TRBV2 and TRBJ2-3; D is perhaps TRBD1 (6 bases). Germline values: CDR1 SNHLY, CDR2 FYNNEI. Trimming left V 6 bases short and J 4 bases short, with 14 bases between. This CDR3 is built from 14 residues. CDR3 DNA: TGTGCCAGCAGAAGGAATGGGGGCGCAGATACGCAGTATTTT. This sequence encodes CASRRNGGADTQYF.